There are many counts of the clone carrying this T cell receptor beta chain. Its antigen is undetermined. These data are taken from a study of human T cells and chemical hapten exposure. Separate cDNA molecules received unique molecular identifiers, which the library attached to them. TCRdb re-analysed the 5' RACE reads in MiXCR, keeping a single row per CDR3 protein. The sample has 130,000 or so distinct CDR3 sequences, 4.1% seen once. The study's findings and limits: TCRs whose frequency exceeded 1 in 1000 remained the same following DPC sensitization.

V was cut by 5 bases and J by 1 base, with 8 bases left in between. CDR3 length: 13 amino acids. CDR1 and CDR2 (germline): MNHNS, SASEGT. Extraction yielded total RNA from whole blood (unfractionated). This sequence was found in a female donor in good health. V and J are TRBV6-1 and TRBJ1-1, with D perhaps TRBD1 (6 bases). CDR3 DNA sequence: TGTGCCAGCAGTACACAGGGGAACACTGAAGCTTTCTTT. Its translation: CASSTQGNTEAFF.